This T cell receptor beta chain was sequenced during a study of blood T cells in healthy people across ages (dated by TCRdb to between 2015 and 2017). Concerning the study at large: In model experiments, template switching captured roughly one uniquely barcoded TCR beta cDNA molecule for every two T cells. Donors were grouped into four age groups: young (average approximately 15 years), middle-aged (39), aged (around 62) and long-lived (less than 85). The study measured age-related changes in TCR beta repertoire diversity using deep sequencing normalized with unique cDNA molecular identifiers. To avoid experimental bias, donors of different ages were spread randomly across the sequencing lanes. Two additional independent replicas of 1 million unique cDNA reads from the same blood draw were analyzed for two donors (one aged 18 to 29 and one aged 80 or older). Paper-wide results and their limitations: Because donor CMV infection status was unknown, age-related changes in expanded clonotypes were potentially confounded. Compared with the aged group, the long-lived group had more naive CD4+ T cells, fewer expanded clones and increased TCR diversity, suggesting age selection. As age increased, observed TCR beta diversity per million T cells dropped in a roughly linear way, and a significant reduction was already evident by age about 40. Since profiling was done on bulk unsorted PBMCs, naive and antigen-experienced compartments could not be conclusively compared. Estimates of total diversity based on one million sequenced T cells were considered lower bounds and underestimates. The percentage of naive T cells measured by flow cytometry correlated strongly with observed TCR beta diversity.

Donors were under 40 systemically healthy Caucasian individuals from Russia aged 6 to 90 years. Around 10 milliliters of peripheral blood were drawn from each donor into EDTA-treated Vacutainer tubes. PBMCs were isolated by Ficoll-Paque density-gradient centrifugation, with at least 7 million obtained per sample. Trizol reagent was used to extract total RNA from the PBMCs, yielding at least 6 micrograms per sample. For every donor, an aliquot of PBMCs went through flow cytometry to measure the percentages of naive CD45RAhigh/CD27high T cells. Worth noting for this clonotype: What this receptor recognizes is not known. Base-call qualities are not available, and no considerably larger clone is one nucleotide away.

Library construction relied on 5' RACE. The run used an Illumina HiSeq 2500. A second PCR of roughly 6 to 11 cycles was run with a J-beta primer mix and a sample-barcoded 5' primer. A unique molecular identifier was introduced onto each TCR beta cDNA molecule by a template-switch 5' adaptor carrying 12 random nucleotides. At least 2.5 million CDR3-containing paired-end reads were obtained from each sample. All of the RNA was converted into first-strand cDNA using the Mint cDNA synthesis kit, with a TRBC-specific oligonucleotide serving as the primer. All cDNA was treated with uracil-DNA glycosylase and then went through a first 18-cycle PCR with the universal primers M1SS and BC2_uni_R. The study's processing was this. Normalization of each sample was performed by random selection of 1 million high-quality reads, each carrying a distinct molecular identifier. Instead of being binned into consensus sequences, reads with shared molecular identifiers were discarded. MiTCR, run with a Q25 quality threshold and the strictest error-elimination algorithm, handled CDR3 identification, clonotype clustering and error correction. A nonparametric unseen species model with Euler transformation was used to estimate a lower bound on total TCR beta diversity. TCRdb reanalyzed the raw reads on its own, using fastp at Q25 for trimming and MiXCR for clone calling, and kept in-frame beta chains. For every CDR3 protein sequence, its rows merge into one entry that carries the most common genes and DNA. The authors' filters were not applied to this entry. This sample holds around 1,500,000 distinct CDR3 sequences; roughly 40% were observed only once. The ten largest clones capture roughly 7.9% of the sample.

There are 17 amino acids in the CDR3, from cysteine to phenylalanine inclusive. Of the read, only the CDR3 DNA is kept; its 51 bases are in frame from base 1. As encoded in the germline V gene, CDR1 is SNHLY while CDR2 is FYNNEI. V is shortened by 3 bases, J by 0 bases, and the region joining them spans 17 bases. Sequencing used blood. This chain is built from TRBV2 and TRBJ1-1; there is no confident call for the D gene. The source is a woman in her late teens or twenties in good health. The CDR3: CASSDMAVTLMNTEAFF. Here is the DNA: TGTGCCAGCAGTGATATGGCAGTCACCTTAATGAACACTGAAGCTTTCTTT.